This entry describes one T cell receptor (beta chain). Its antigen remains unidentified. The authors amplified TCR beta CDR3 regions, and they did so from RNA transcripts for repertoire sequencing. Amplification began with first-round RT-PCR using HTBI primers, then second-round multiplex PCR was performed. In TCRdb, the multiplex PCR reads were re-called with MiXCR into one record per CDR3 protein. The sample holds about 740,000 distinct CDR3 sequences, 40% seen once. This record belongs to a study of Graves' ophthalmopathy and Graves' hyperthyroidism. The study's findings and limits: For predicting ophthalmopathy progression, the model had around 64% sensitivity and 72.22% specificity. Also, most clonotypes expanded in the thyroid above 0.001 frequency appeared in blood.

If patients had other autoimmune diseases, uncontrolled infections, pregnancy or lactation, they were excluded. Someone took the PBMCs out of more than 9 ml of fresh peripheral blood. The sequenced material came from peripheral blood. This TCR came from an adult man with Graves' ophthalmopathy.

CDR3 in amino acids: CASSLAGGGSTQPQHF. The CDR3 coding sequence is TGTGCCAGCAGCTTGGCCGGAGGGGGGTCCACTCAGCCCCAGCATTTT. This rearrangement joins TRBV7-9 to TRBJ1-5; D possibly corresponds to TRBD1 (6 bases). V gave up 3 bases and J gave up 6 bases, with 18 bases separating them. CDR3 length: 16 residues. Germline CDR1 and CDR2: SEHNR and FQNEAQ (reference sequence).